A selection of T cell receptor beta chains follows, all from one sample in a study of blood T cell repertoires in COVID-19. Sequenced by immunoSEQ multiplex PCR; TCRdb stores in-frame clones only, minus some. The sample lists some 50,000 clones; roughly 87% were seen once. Sequencing was done on a sample of peripheral blood. The receptors stem from a man in his sixties with acute or convalescent COVID-19. The CDR3 runs from the conserved cysteine through the conserved F or W. The D gene is left open where the match is weak. The size entry is marked missing in some rows and otherwise reads once, few, many or a size class.

J gene	clone size	CDR3 length	V gene	D gene	CDR3 DNA	CDR3 protein
TRBJ2-7	NA	11	TRBV11-2	NA	TGTGCCAGCAGAGAAGGGGACGAGCAGTACTTC	CASREGDEQYF
TRBJ1-1	NA	12	TRBV10-2	NA	TGCGCCAGCAGTCCGACAGTTACTGAAGCTTTCTTT	CASSPTVTEAFF
TRBJ1-1	NA	14	TRBV6-5	NA	TGTGCCAGCAGCCAGAATCAGGTGAACACTGAAGCTTTCTTT	CASSQNQVNTEAFF
TRBJ1-5	few	11	TRBV7-2	NA	TGTGCCAGCAGCCTACAGGGATCACAGCATTTT	CASSLQGSQHF
TRBJ2-3	NA	12	TRBV10-3	NA	TGTGCCATCACGTCGGGGACAGATACGCAGTATTTT	CAITSGTDTQYF
TRBJ2-3	NA	15	TRBV9	TRBD2	TGTGCCAGCAGCGCTAGCGGGGGGGGCACAGATACGCAGTATTTT	CASSASGGGTDTQYF
TRBJ1-5	NA	13	TRBV19	TRBD1	TGTGCCAGTAACAGACAGGGAGCCCAGCCCCAGCATTTT	CASNRQGAQPQHF
TRBJ2-2	once	17	TRBV7-9	NA	TGTGCCAGCAGCTTAAGGTTTGGGACACGGGGAACCGGGGAGCTGTTTTTT	CASSLRFGTRGTGELFF
TRBJ1-1	NA	16	TRBV9	NA	TGTGCCAGCAGCGACGCTAGGACGGGAATCAACACTGAAGCTTTCTTT	CASSDARTGINTEAFF
TRBJ2-7	NA	15	TRBV10-1	TRBD2	TGCGCCAGCAGTGAGTCTCTAGCGGGGAGCTACGAGCAGTACTTC	CASSESLAGSYEQYF
TRBJ2-2	NA	12	TRBV11-2	NA	TGTGCCAGCAGCTATAGCCCCGGGGAGCTGTTTTTT	CASSYSPGELFF
TRBJ1-5	NA	14	TRBV27	NA	TGTGCCAGCAGTATCGGAGGCGGCAATCAGCCCCAGCATTTT	CASSIGGGNQPQHF
TRBJ1-3	NA	16	TRBV7-2	NA	TGTGCCAGCAGCTGGGGGCCCGATACCGCTGGAAACACCATATATTTT	CASSWGPDTAGNTIYF
TRBJ1-6	NA	15	TRBV5-4	TRBD1	TGTGCCAGCAGCTTGGTGGGACAGGGTAATTCACCCCTCCACTTT	CASSLVGQGNSPLHF
TRBJ1-6	NA	15	TRBV6-2/TRBV6-3	TRBD1	TGTGCCAGCAGTTTCGACAGGGCCGGTAATTCACCCCTCCACTTT	CASSFDRAGNSPLHF
TRBJ1-5	NA	14	TRBV6-2/TRBV6-3	NA	TGTGCCAGCAGTTTTCAAAGCGGGAATCAGCCCCAGCATTTT	CASSFQSGNQPQHF
TRBJ2-7	NA	15	TRBV3-1/TRBV3-2	NA	TGTGCCAGCAGCCAAGATTGGGCAGGGGAGATCGAGCAGTACTTC	CASSQDWAGEIEQYF
TRBJ1-1	NA	11	TRBV5-1	NA	TGCGCCAGCACGGGGGGTCTTGAAGCTTTCTTT	CASTGGLEAFF
TRBJ1-5	NA	14	TRBV5-1	NA	TGCGCCAGCAGCGCCACCAGAAATAATCAGCCCCAGCATTTT	CASSATRNNQPQHF
TRBJ1-1	medium-sized	15	TRBV19	TRBD1	TGTGCCAGTATCTCCCCAGGGGGCGCGAGCACTGAAGCTTTCTTT	CASISPGGASTEAFF
TRBJ1-1	NA	13	TRBV19	TRBD1	TGTGCCAGTACCGTAAACAGGGGGACTGAAGCTTTCTTT	CASTVNRGTEAFF
TRBJ1-5	once	14	TRBV18	NA	TGTGCCAGCTCACCGGGGAGGTACAATCAGCCCCAGCATTTT	CASSPGRYNQPQHF
TRBJ2-1	NA	15	TRBV7-3	TRBD1	TGTGCCAGCAGCCCGGGGACAGGACCCTACAATGAGCAGTTCTTC	CASSPGTGPYNEQFF
TRBJ1-4	NA	15	TRBV11-2	TRBD1	TGTGCCAGCAGCTTCCCAGGGGGGCTGGGAGAAAAACTGTTTTTT	CASSFPGGLGEKLFF
TRBJ1-3	NA	16	TRBV6-4	NA	TGTGCCAGCGGGGCGGATAAGGTGGACTCTGGAAACACCATATATTTT	CASGADKVDSGNTIYF
TRBJ2-2	NA	14	TRBV19	NA	TGTGCCAGTAACAGGGACGTGAACACCGGGGAGCTGTTTTTT	CASNRDVNTGELFF
TRBJ2-5	NA	14	TRBV2	TRBD1	TGTGCCAGCCGCGAGACAGGGCCATCAGAGACCCAGTACTTC	CASRETGPSETQYF
TRBJ2-1	NA	15	TRBV7-2	TRBD1	TGTGCCAGCAGCGCCCGCGGGACAGGGGCCTATGAGCAGTTCTTC	CASSARGTGAYEQFF
TRBJ2-7	NA	14	TRBV19	TRBD2	TGTGCCAGTAGTATAGGACTAGCGGACTACGAGCAGTACTTC	CASSIGLADYEQYF
TRBJ2-2	NA	16	TRBV2	NA	TGTGCCAGCAGTGGACGGGGTAAGGCCGTTGTCGGGGAGCTGTTTTTT	CASSGRGKAVVGELFF
TRBJ2-7	NA	15	TRBV30	TRBD1	TGTGCCGCCAGACGGGACAGGGGTGGGTCCTACGAGCAGTACTTC	CAARRDRGGSYEQYF
TRBJ1-6	NA	16	TRBV5-4	NA	TGTGCCAGCAGCTTCACGACCATCAGGGGCGATTCACCCCTCCACTTT	CASSFTTIRGDSPLHF
TRBJ2-7	NA	17	TRBV19	TRBD2	TGTGCCAGTAGTATAGAGGTGGCGGCTAGCGGGGGCTACGAGCAGTACTTC	CASSIEVAASGGYEQYF
TRBJ1-1	NA	19	TRBV12-5	TRBD1	TGTGCTAGTGGTTTGCAATACGGACAGGGGGAACGGATGAACACTGAAGCTTTCTTT	CASGLQYGQGERMNTEAFF
TRBJ2-5	few	14	TRBV6-5	NA	TGTGCCAGCAGTTCAACAGGGAACAGAGAGACCCAGTACTTC	CASSSTGNRETQYF
TRBJ1-2	NA	15	TRBV6-5	NA	TGTGCCAGCAGTCAAAGTGGCAGATCTAACTATGGCTACACCTTC	CASSQSGRSNYGYTF
TRBJ1-2	NA	11	TRBV20-1	NA	TGCAGTGCTGGACATGCCAATGGCTACACCTTC	CSAGHANGYTF
TRBJ1-6	once	15	TRBV7-9	NA	TGTGCCAGCAGCTTATCGGGACATAACTTATCACCCCTCCACTTT	CASSLSGHNLSPLHF
TRBJ2-3	NA	14	TRBV5-1	NA	TGCGCCAGCAGAACCTCCTTAGGCACAGATACGCAGTATTTT	CASRTSLGTDTQYF
TRBJ2-2	NA	13	TRBV18	NA	TGTGCCAGCTCACCCTCGAACACCGGGGAGCTGTTTTTT	CASSPSNTGELFF
TRBJ1-2	NA	12	TRBV5-5	NA	TGTGCCAGCAGGAGTGACACCTATGGCTACACCTTC	CASRSDTYGYTF
TRBJ2-2	NA	16	TRBV7-9	NA	TGTGCCAGCAGCGGGAACAGGGCTTCGAACACCGGGGAGCTGTTTTTT	CASSGNRASNTGELFF
TRBJ1-5	NA	14	TRBV18	NA	TGTGCCAGCTCACCTAGTCGGGAGGGACAGCCCCAGCATTTT	CASSPSREGQPQHF
TRBJ1-2	NA	20	TRBV27	NA	TGTGCCAGCAGTTTATCGGTTCCCTCCTCAGGGACGGGACTAGTTTATGGCTACACCTTC	CASSLSVPSSGTGLVYGYTF
TRBJ2-4	few	16	TRBV4-1	NA	TGCGCCAGCAGCCAAGATCCGGCAGGGGCCCAAAACATTCAGTACTTC	CASSQDPAGAQNIQYF
TRBJ2-7	NA	15	TRBV7-9	TRBD2	TGTGCCAGCAGCTTGGGACTAGCGGGTAACTACGAGCAGTACTTC	CASSLGLAGNYEQYF
TRBJ1-2	NA	15	TRBV27	NA	TGTGCCAGCAGTTTGGGGGGGGCAGCCGTCTATGGCTACACCTTC	CASSLGGAAVYGYTF
TRBJ2-3	NA	15	TRBV5-1	TRBD2	TGCGCCAGCAGCGTCCCCGGGGGGGACACAGATACGCAGTATTTT	CASSVPGGDTDTQYF
TRBJ1-5	NA	15	TRBV9	NA	TGTGCCAGCAGCGTAGGAGTACAGGGAGTACAGCCCCAGCATTTT	CASSVGVQGVQPQHF
TRBJ1-1	NA	15	TRBV11-2	NA	TGTGCCAGCAGCTTAGATAGGGCAGGGAGGACTGAAGCTTTCTTT	CASSLDRAGRTEAFF
TRBJ2-2	NA	14	TRBV10-2	TRBD1	TGCGCCAGCAAAGGGACAGGGGACACCGGGGAGCTGTTTTTT	CASKGTGDTGELFF
TRBJ2-7	NA	14	TRBV15	TRBD1	TGTGCCACCAGCAACGACAGGGGGCACTACGAGCAGTACTTC	CATSNDRGHYEQYF